These 7 T cell receptor beta chains were all obtained from the same sample, sequenced in a study of breast tumors, draining lymph nodes, adjacent tissues. TCRdb recomputed calls from the multiplex PCR reads with MiXCR, one row per CDR3 protein. The sample lists 66,000 or so distinct CDR3 sequences, 40% to 45% occurring once. Source material: breast tumor tissue. The source of these receptors is a female donor with breast cancer. Some clones in this sample may be carry-over from other donors' samples.

This clonotype came up many times. In nucleotides, the CDR3 is TGCAGCGTTGTAGGGGAAGGCAACAGGTTGAACACTGAAGCTTTCTTT. The encoded protein is CSVVGEGNRLNTEAFF. The chain employs TRBV29-1 and TRBJ1-1; D perhaps matches TRBD1 (5 bases). The CDR3 runs 16 residues. Per the germline V gene, CDR1 is SQVTM and CDR2 is ANQGSEA. Trimming removed 4 bases from V and 0 bases from J, with 18 bases in between.

CDR3 protein: CASSGQAGGGELFF. The CDR3 DNA is TGTGCCAGCAGTGGTCAAGCGGGAGGCGGGGAGCTGTTTTTT. This chain connects TRBV6-4 to TRBJ2-2, with 9 bases aligning to TRBD2. This CDR3 spans 14 amino acids. Germline CDR1 is MRHNA and CDR2 is SNTAGT. After removal of 4 bases from V and 7 bases from J, the junction contained 4 bases not matched to a gene.

This clonotype has ten or more counts. This rearrangement joins TRBV7-9 to TRBJ2-2, with TRBD2 matching 8 bases. CDR1 and CDR2 (germline): SEHNR, FQNEAQ (reference sequence). V was pared by 2 bases and J by 6 bases, with 8 bases of the junction left unmatched. There are 16 residues in the CDR3. In DNA, the CDR3 is TGTGCCAGCAGCTTATCGGGACTAGGCCATGCCGGGGAGCTGTTTTTT. This gives the protein CASSLSGLGHAGELFF.

This clonotype was counted ten times or more. This sequence joins TRBV27 and TRBJ1-6; 8 nucleotides align to TRBD1. Germline V lookup: CDR1 MNHEY, CDR2 SMNVEV (reference sequence). The CDR3 totals 16 residues. Unmatched junction bases numbered 4, after V lost 5 bases and J lost 1 base. The CDR3 coding sequence is TGTGCCAGCAGTCTTGGACAGGGTTCCTATAATTCACCCCTCCACTTT. Translating it yields CASSLGQGSYNSPLHF.

The chain is built from TRBV7-9 and TRBJ2-2, with D maybe TRBD2 (6 bases). Germline CDR1 and CDR2: SEHNR and FQNEAQ (reference sequence). This CDR3 is built from 16 residues. Trimming cost V 1 base and J 2 bases, with 11 bases left between them. The CDR3, as DNA: TGTGCCAGCAGCTTAGTCGGGGGAGGAAACACCGGGGAGCTGTTTTTT. Its translation is CASSLVGGGNTGELFF.

The chain's CDR3 is CAISDQETQYF. For the CDR3, the DNA is TGTGCCATCAGTGACCAAGAGACCCAGTACTTC. The chain combines TRBV10-3 with TRBJ2-5, with D unclear. V lost 3 bases to trimming and J lost 1 base, with 0 bases between them. This CDR3 is built from 11 residues. From germline, CDR1 is ENHRY and CDR2 SYGVKD.

This clonotype was recorded only once. One end of the junction varies from germline; a read error may be responsible. V usage is TRBV15 and J usage is TRBJ1-2; D is undetermined. This CDR3 is built from 14 residues. Germline V gene sequence: CDR1 LNHNV, CDR2 YYDKDF (reference sequence). CDR3 amino acids: CATSRDRGNDGYTF. CDR3 bases: TGTGCCACCAGCAGAGATCGGGGTAACGATGGCTACACCTTC.